The 32 T cell receptor beta chains listed next were all sequenced from one sample in a study of neoadjuvant anti-PD-1 for oral cavity cancer. As to time point: after neoadjuvant nivolumab, at surgical resection. Repertoires were generated with immunoSEQ multiplex PCR, while TCRdb's copy carries only in-frame clones and drops some. Of 13,000 or so clones in the sample, over 55% were seen once. The specimen comprised PBMCs, sampled after nivolumab (anti-PD-1) treatment. The receptors shown here come from a person between 40 and 80 years old with oral cavity squamous cell carcinoma.

The chain combines TRBV5-1 with TRBJ2-1; D might be TRBD2 (5 bases). Trimming removed 4 bases from V and 4 bases from J, with 15 bases in between. The CDR3 length is 15 residues. Germline-derived CDR1 and CDR2 are SGHRS and YFSETQ. The CDR3: CASSELDSNYNEQFF. CDR3 DNA: TGCGCCAGCAGCGAGCTGGACTCAAATTACAATGAGCAGTTCTTC.

This chain links TRBV5-1 with TRBJ1-1; possible D gene TRBD1, 5 bases. V was trimmed by 0 bases and J by 6 bases, leaving 24 bases between them. The CDR3 runs 18 residues. The germline CDR1 and CDR2 sequences are SGHRS and YFSETQ. The CDR3 DNA sequence: TGCGCCAGCAGCTTGGCCAACCTGGGGATTGGGGGTTTGTCTGAAGCTTTCTTT. It translates to CASSLANLGIGGLSEAFF.

This clone was found a few times. The genes are TRBV5-1 and TRBJ1-6; D remains unclear. Germline loops: CDR1 SGHRS, CDR2 YFSETQ. Trimming left V 7 bases short and J 3 bases short, with 11 bases between. The CDR3 runs 14 residues. CDR3 sequence: CASAVGDYNSPLHF. DNA of the CDR3: TGCGCCAGCGCGGTCGGGGACTATAATTCACCCCTCCACTTT.

The chain is built from TRBV28 and TRBJ2-2; D may correspond to TRBD1 or TRBD2 (6 bases each). The CDR3 length is 17 residues. The V end lost 4 bases, the J end lost 7 bases, and 22 bases lay between the germline ends. Germline lookup yields CDR1 MDHEN and CDR2 SYDVKM. Written as DNA, the CDR3 is TGTGCCAGCAGTTATTCAATACAGGGATGGGGAGGCGGGGAGCTGTTTTTT. Translating it yields CASSYSIQGWGGGELFF.

The chain combines TRBV7-9 with TRBJ2-1; TRBD1 might be the D (7 bases). In germline, CDR1 is SEHNR, CDR2 FQNEAQ (reference sequence). V was shortened by 3 bases and J by 7 bases, with 13 bases between the two germline ends. The CDR3 contains 14 residues. The CDR3 here is CASSLPTGRNEQFF. In nucleotides, the CDR3 is TGTGCCAGCAGCTTGCCGACAGGGAGGAATGAGCAGTTCTTC.

The genes are TRBV29-1 and TRBJ2-3; 7 positions agree with TRBD2. J gave up 2 bases and V 4 bases, and 6 bases lay outside the gene matches. Germline-derived CDR1 and CDR2 are SQVTM and ANQGSEA. The CDR3 totals 14 residues. Here the CDR3 reads CSVVGLAVTDTQYF. DNA of the CDR3: TGCAGCGTTGTGGGGCTAGCGGTCACAGATACGCAGTATTTT.

The CDR3 coding sequence is TGTGCCAGCAGCTCCGTTTTCGTGGGACAGCTCAACACCGGGGAGCTGTTTTTT. Translation: CASSSVFVGQLNTGELFF. V usage is TRBV7-9 and J usage is TRBJ2-2; TRBD1 matches at 7 bases. Germline CDR1 SEHNR, CDR2 FQNEAQ (reference sequence). With V trimmed by 4 bases and J by 2 bases, 13 bases remained unmatched. This CDR3 is built from 18 residues.

This chain uses TRBV4-1 with TRBJ2-2; D is unclear. Germline V gene lookup returns CDR1 MGHRA and CDR2 YSYEKL. V dropped 4 bases and J dropped 3 bases, with 12 bases sitting between them. The CDR3 has 15 amino acids. The CDR3 is CASSLPGAYTGELFF. In DNA form, the CDR3 reads TGCGCCAGCAGCCTACCTGGCGCCTACACCGGGGAGCTGTTTTTT.

This clone has a handful of counts. The chain employs TRBV5-1 and TRBJ2-1; TRBD1 is a possible D gene (6 bases). The CDR3 contains 15 residues. V lost 0 bases to trimming and J lost 3 bases, with 10 bases between them. CDR1 is SGHRS and CDR2 is YFSETQ in the germline V gene. CDR3 region: CASSLGQASYNEQFF. In DNA form, the CDR3 reads TGCGCCAGCAGCTTGGGACAGGCTAGCTACAATGAGCAGTTCTTC.

In regard to this clone: Other nucleotide sequences in the sample specify the same CDR3. The V and J genes are TRBV27 and TRBJ1-2; no reliable D call. Trimming shortened V by 2 bases and J by 2 bases, and 6 bases separated the two germline ends. The CDR3 extends over 13 amino acids. Germline CDR1 is MNHEY and CDR2 is SMNVEV (reference sequence). The CDR3 sequence is CASSLAGNYGYTF. Here the CDR3 DNA reads TGTGCCAGCAGTTTAGCGGGGAACTATGGCTACACCTTC.

Written as DNA, the CDR3 is TGTGCCAGCAGTGGGGTTATTTCCTACAATGAGCAGTTCTTC. It yields the protein CASSGVISYNEQFF. The genes are TRBV2 and TRBJ2-1; D unresolved. Looked up from germline, CDR1 is SNHLY and CDR2 is FYNNEI. Trimming left V 4 bases short and J 1 base short, with 8 bases between. The CDR3 spans 14 residues.

The J gene is TRBJ2-7, the V gene TRBV29-1; either TRBD1 or TRBD2 may supply D (5 bases each). This CDR3 spans 13 amino acids. CDR1 is SQVTM, CDR2 ANQGSEA, per germline. Trimming removed 5 bases from V and 0 bases from J, with 11 bases in between. CDR3 protein: CSVSWGYSYEQYF. The CDR3 nucleotides are TGCAGCGTTAGCTGGGGGTACTCCTACGAGCAGTACTTC.

This sequence joins TRBV2 and TRBJ1-1; unclear D gene. Deletions cut 6 bases from V and 0 bases from J, with 8 bases between. CDR1 and CDR2 (germline): SNHLY, FYNNEI. The CDR3 has 13 residues. CDR3 DNA: TGTGCCAGCAGGGTGACGATGAACACTGAAGCTTTCTTT. Encoded protein: CASRVTMNTEAFF.

The chain uses TRBV29-1 and TRBJ2-7, with D hard to call. Germline V gene sequence: CDR1 SQVTM, CDR2 ANQGSEA. V was pared by 0 bases and J by 2 bases, with 8 bases between. There are 13 residues in the CDR3. The CDR3 here is CSVEEVSTYEQYF. The CDR3 DNA is TGCAGCGTTGAAGAGGTCAGTACCTACGAGCAGTACTTC.

The rearrangement links TRBV11-2 to TRBJ2-3; TRBD2 matches 9 bases. V shed 1 base, J shed 6 bases, and the junction held 5 bases outside the gene matches. CDR3 length: 15 amino acids. Germline V gene data show CDR1 as SGHAT and CDR2 as FQNNGV. CDR3 in DNA: TGTGCCAGCAGCTTAGGCGGGGGGGCCGGGGATACGCAGTATTTT. Translating gives CASSLGGGAGDTQYF.

In its sample, this clone was seen once. The V call is TRBV12-2, the J call TRBJ2-2; the D call of TRBD1 is as the table states it, not checked on the DNA. TRBV12-2 is reported as a pseudogene. There are 17 residues in the CDR3. DNA of the CDR3: TGTGCAAGTCGCCTATTGCTGGACAGGGGGAACACCGGGGAGCTGTTTTTT. Residues: CASRLLLDRGNTGELFF.

The V and J genes are TRBV7-7 and TRBJ2-5; unclear D gene. With 5 bases removed from V and 2 bases from J, the gap between germline ends came to 18 bases. The CDR3 runs to 16 residues. Germline loops: CDR1 SSHAT, CDR2 FNYEAQ (reference sequence). The CDR3 DNA reads as TGTGCCAGCAGCCCTACCCTTTTAACAGAGCAAGAGACCCAGTACTTC. Protein product: CASSPTLLTEQETQYF.

The chain has TRBV5-1 and TRBJ1-2, with a possible D match to TRBD1 (6 bases). The V end lost 7 bases, the J end lost 5 bases, and 18 bases lay between the germline ends. This CDR3 is 14 amino acids long. In germline, CDR1 is SGHRS, CDR2 YFSETQ. DNA for the CDR3: TGCGCCAGCGCGTGGGGGGCTGCTTCGTATGGCTACACCTTC. It yields the protein CASAWGAASYGYTF.

The rearrangement links TRBV28 to TRBJ1-2; D gene ambiguous. From germline, CDR1 is MDHEN and CDR2 SYDVKM. CDR3 length: 12 residues. V was cut by 7 bases and J by 8 bases, with 14 bases left in between. In DNA, the CDR3 is TGTGCCAGCACCATGCCCAATATGGGCTACACCTTC. It encodes CASTMPNMGYTF.

The chain recombines TRBV4-1 with TRBJ2-7; 7 nucleotides line up with TRBD2. Trimming removed 6 bases from V and 0 bases from J; junction bases left unmatched: 8. CDR1 and CDR2 (germline): MGHRA, YSYEKL. The CDR3 totals 15 residues. The chain's CDR3 is CASRFIAGISYEQYF. The CDR3 nucleotides are TGCGCCAGCAGATTTATAGCGGGCATCTCCTACGAGCAGTACTTC.

The genes are TRBV11-2 and TRBJ1-1, with unresolved D. Deletions cut 3 bases from V and 3 bases from J, with 11 bases between. Germline V gene lookup returns CDR1 SGHAT and CDR2 FQNNGV. This CDR3 region has 14 residues. CDR3 residues: CASSFEGRDTEAFF. Written as DNA, the CDR3 is TGTGCCAGCAGCTTCGAGGGAAGAGACACTGAAGCTTTCTTT.

V is TRBV7-9 and J is TRBJ2-7; D is perhaps TRBD1 (5 bases). Germline V gene lookup returns CDR1 SEHNR and CDR2 FQNEAQ (reference sequence). V was cut by 5 bases and J by 1 base, with 15 bases left in between. The CDR3 spans 15 residues. The CDR3 coding sequence is TGTGCCAGCAGCCCACATAGGGGATATTCCTACGAGCAGTACTTC. It specifies CASSPHRGYSYEQYF.

This clone turned up a few times. This chain joins TRBV5-1 and TRBJ1-1; D not resolved. CDR1 and CDR2 (germline): SGHRS, YFSETQ. CDR3 size: 13 residues. Trimming left V 9 bases short and J 2 bases short, with 14 bases between. The CDR3 coding sequence is TGCGCCACCTCCTCGGGAACCAACACTGAAGCTTTCTTT. It encodes CATSSGTNTEAFF.

V usage is TRBV6-1 and J usage is TRBJ1-4; D ambiguous. Germline V gene lookup returns CDR1 MNHNS and CDR2 SASEGT. V was shortened by 7 bases and J by 0 bases, with 12 bases between the two germline ends. The CDR3 sequence is 15 residues long. CDR3 protein: CASMASLATNEKLFF. The CDR3 coding sequence is TGTGCCAGCATGGCCTCGCTTGCAACTAATGAAAAACTGTTTTTT.

The V gene is TRBV14, the J gene TRBJ2-3, with D uncertain. CDR3 length: 14 amino acids. V dropped 5 bases and J dropped 5 bases, with 14 bases sitting between them. Germline V gene lookup returns CDR1 SGHDN and CDR2 FVKESK. The CDR3, as DNA: TGTGCCAGCAGCGAGGCCGGACCCGGAGATACGCAGTATTTT. Amino acids: CASSEAGPGDTQYF.

This clone was counted only a few times. The CDR3 loop is CASSLDGLGGRTYEQYF. The CDR3 nucleotides are TGCGCCAGCAGCTTGGATGGTTTGGGGGGCCGAACCTACGAGCAGTACTTC. The chain recombines TRBV5-1 with TRBJ2-7; possibly TRBD1 or TRBD2 for D (6 bases each). The germline gives CDR1 SGHRS, CDR2 YFSETQ. This CDR3 contains 17 residues. Trimming cost V 0 bases and J 2 bases, with 18 bases left between them.

V usage is TRBV4-1 and J usage is TRBJ2-2; D remains unclear. V lost 0 bases, J lost 4 bases, and 12 bases lay in between. Germline CDR1 and CDR2: MGHRA and YSYEKL. The CDR3 consists of 16 residues. As DNA, the CDR3 is TGCGCCAGCAGCCAAGATCCCGGCAGATCCACCGGGGAGCTGTTTTTT. The encoded protein is CASSQDPGRSTGELFF.

In its sample, this clone was seen a few times. This chain joins TRBV4-1 and TRBJ2-7, with D tentatively TRBD1 or TRBD2 (6 bases each). There are 15 residues in the CDR3. The germline gives CDR1 MGHRA, CDR2 YSYEKL. Between the trimmed V and J ends, which lost 4 bases and 0 bases, there was a span of 13 bases. DNA of the CDR3: TGCGCCAGCAGCCTAGGGGGGACGGGCTCCTACGAGCAGTACTTC. Translated, it gives CASSLGGTGSYEQYF.

The CDR3 loop reads CASSFSGGQETQYF. The CDR3, as DNA: TGTGCCAGCAGCTTTAGCGGGGGGCAAGAGACCCAGTACTTC. This chain links TRBV7-3 with TRBJ2-5; 10 positions match TRBD2. J gave up 2 bases and V 3 bases, and 0 bases lay outside the gene matches. Per germline, CDR1 SGHTA and CDR2 FQGTGA. The CDR3 runs 14 residues.

V usage is TRBV4-1 and J usage is TRBJ2-5; D might be TRBD2 (6 bases). Trimming stripped 0 bases from V and 9 bases from J, with 17 bases between. In germline, CDR1 is MGHRA, CDR2 YSYEKL. The CDR3 has 15 residues. Here the CDR3 DNA reads TGCGCCAGCAGCCAAGATGAGGCACGCCGCGGGGCCCAGTACTTC. Amino acid sequence: CASSQDEARRGAQYF.

This chain joins TRBV27 and TRBJ2-3, with D unresolved. The germline gives CDR1 MNHEY, CDR2 SMNVEV (reference sequence). The CDR3 has 13 amino acids. With 5 bases removed from V and 2 bases from J, the gap between germline ends came to 8 bases. The CDR3 reads CASSTLVTDTQYF. In DNA form, the CDR3 reads TGTGCCAGCAGTACCTTAGTCACAGATACGCAGTATTTT.

This chain uses TRBV6-6 with TRBJ2-1; tentatively, D is TRBD1 (5 bases). In germline, CDR1 is MNHNY, CDR2 SVGAGI (reference sequence). Trimming took off 5 bases at V and 11 bases at J, with 13 bases between the two ends. There are 12 residues in the CDR3. The CDR3 bases are TGTGCCAGCAGTCGACGTGGGGCCCAGCAGTTCTTC. Translated: CASSRRGAQQFF.